These 27 T cell receptor beta chains share one sample of origin, sequenced in a study of T cell repertoires in cytomegalovirus infection (dated by TCRdb to about 2019). The sequencer listed for this sample is Illumina HiSeq 1500. The raw public data were reprocessed by TCRdb itself: fastp quality trimming at Q25, MiXCR clonotype calling, in-frame beta chains only. All rows with the same CDR3 protein become a single entry with the most common DNA and genes. The sample table holds a few hundred thousand distinct CDR3 sequences, of which over 35% were seen once. 48% of the sample is held by the ten biggest clonotypes. Taken with the paper, the label for treatment or condition translates to: in vitro stimulation with specific CMV peptide epitopes to enrich CMV-specific T cells. For these receptors, no antigen is known. The starting material was cultured PBMCs, obtained from culture after CMV antigen stimulation. These receptors were taken from a human donor in good health (CMV status not recorded). Some clones in this sample may be carry-over from other donors' samples.

This clonotype was seen a few times. The chain employs TRBV7-8 and TRBJ2-1, with 8 bases identical to TRBD1. Germline CDR1 SGHVS, CDR2 FQNEAQ. This CDR3 is built from 16 residues. V shed 3 bases, J shed 4 bases, and the junction held 8 bases outside the gene matches. The CDR3 here is CASSFSDRGYYNEQFF. CDR3 DNA sequence: TGTGCCAGCAGCTTCTCTGACAGGGGCTATTACAATGAGCAGTTCTTC.

The chain combines TRBV12-3 or TRBV12-4 with TRBJ1-2, with D uncertain. The CDR3 has 13 amino acids. V was trimmed by 5 bases and J by 8 bases, leaving 15 bases between them. DNA of the CDR3: TGTGCCAGCAGTCCTGGGCTGGCCGGCGGCTACACCTTC. Amino acid sequence: CASSPGLAGGYTF.

The J gene is TRBJ2-2, the V gene TRBV12-5; D not certain. The ends were cut back, 1 base at V and 2 bases at J, with 2 bases in the middle. This CDR3 has 13 amino acids. CDR1 and CDR2 (germline): LGHNT, FRNRAP. The CDR3 region is CASGLGNTGELFF. The CDR3 bases are TGTGCTAGTGGTTTGGGAAACACCGGGGAGCTGTTTTTT.

In its sample, this clonotype was seen a few times. The chain is built from TRBV25-1 and TRBJ1-2; no reliable D call. The CDR3 consists of 12 residues. CDR1 is MGHDK and CDR2 is SYGVNS in the germline V gene. Trimming stripped 5 bases from V and 4 bases from J, with 8 bases between. CDR3 loop: CASSPGSYGYTF. The CDR3 coding sequence is TGTGCCAGCAGTCCCGGGAGCTATGGCTACACCTTC.

The chain couples TRBV4-3 to TRBJ1-2; no reliable D call. V lost 0 bases, J lost 4 bases, and 12 bases lay in between. The CDR3 runs to 15 residues. Germline values: CDR1 LGHNA, CDR2 YSLEER. CDR3 loop: CASSQDPLVSYGYTF. The CDR3 DNA is TGCGCCAGCAGCCAAGATCCCTTGGTCTCCTATGGCTACACCTTC.

The CDR3 sequence: CASSEPGQTYEQYF. The CDR3 DNA sequence: TGTGCCAGCAGTGAGCCGGGACAGACCTACGAGCAGTACTTC. This sequence joins TRBV6-1 and TRBJ2-7; the match to TRBD1 covers 7 bases. There are 14 residues in the CDR3. Germline CDR1 and CDR2: MNHNS and SASEGT. Germline trimming cut 3 bases from V and 2 bases from J; bases unmatched to any gene: 4.

In the case of this clonotype: The conserved phenylalanine or tryptophan is not found at the CDR3 terminus, so this likely reflects a read error. The chain has TRBV11-3 and TRBJ2-1; 10 nucleotides line up with TRBD2. The J segment lost 4 bases and the V segment lost 5 bases, leaving 5 bases of the junction unmatched. The germline V gene encodes CDR1 SGHNT and CDR2 YENEEA. CDR3 length: 15 residues. The CDR3 nucleotides read TGTGCCAGCAGCCAAAGCGGGAGGGCGTACAATGAGCAGTTCTCC. Its protein product is CASSQSGRAYNEQFS.

This clonotype was picked up a small number of times. The chain uses TRBV7-6 and TRBJ2-3, with 9 bases that match TRBD2. The CDR3 runs 16 residues. In germline, CDR1 is SGHVS, CDR2 FNYEAQ. V dropped 3 bases and J dropped 8; count of bases not matched to a gene: 12. The CDR3 bases are TGTGCCAGCAGCTTTCAGACTAGCGGAGGCCTTAGTACGCAGTATTTT. Translation: CASSFQTSGGLSTQYF.

The gene calls are TRBV6-1 and TRBJ2-1, with 10 bases fitting TRBD2. CDR3 size: 15 residues. Losses at the gene ends were 7 bases for V and 6 bases for J; bases not matched to a gene: 9. The V gene's germline CDR1 is MNHNS and CDR2 SASEGT. In DNA, the CDR3 is TGTGCCAGCAATAGGGCTAGCGGGAGTCGCAATGAGCAGTTCTTC. This encodes CASNRASGSRNEQFF.

This rearrangement joins TRBV3-1 to TRBJ2-7; D call uncertain. The V gene's germline CDR1 is LGHDT and CDR2 YNNKEL (reference sequence). The CDR3 loop spans 15 amino acids. The germline V and J ends were trimmed by 3 bases and 4 bases, with 16 bases remaining between them. The CDR3 nucleotides are TGTGCCAGCAGCCAGCGTCTGGGGATTTGGTACGAGCAGTACTTC. Translated: CASSQRLGIWYEQYF.

This clonotype was counted a few times. The chain couples TRBV20-1 to TRBJ2-1; TRBD1 is a possible D gene (6 bases). The V gene's germline CDR1 is DFQATT and CDR2 SNEGSKA (reference sequence). This CDR3 is built from 22 residues. V lost 3 bases, J lost 4 bases, and 37 bases lay in between. CDR3 coding DNA: TGCAGTGCTAGTGAGGGACGAAAGACGGCAGGGACAACTTACCGGGGTTACAATGAGCAGTTCTTC. Protein product: CSASEGRKTAGTTYRGYNEQFF.

The chain joins TRBV20-1 to TRBJ1-1; 7 bases line up with TRBD1. Germline V gene data show CDR1 as DFQATT and CDR2 as SNEGSKA (reference sequence). The junction had 3 bases not matched to a gene; V was cut back by 0 bases and J by 5 bases. The CDR3 has 13 residues. This CDR3 reads CSARDRGLTEAFF. The CDR3 nucleotides read TGCAGTGCTAGAGACAGGGGGTTGACTGAAGCTTTCTTT.

This clonotype was counted ten times or more. This rearrangement joins TRBV7-2 to TRBJ2-1; D is unclear. Trimming removed 5 bases at V and 8 bases at J, with 19 bases between. This CDR3 spans 15 amino acids. Germline V gives CDR1 SGHTA, CDR2 FQGNSA. Here the CDR3 DNA reads TGTGCCAGCAGCCCCGCTACACGGAGAGGCTATGAGCAGTTCTTC. Amino acid sequence: CASSPATRRGYEQFF.

The chain combines TRBV4-3 with TRBJ1-5; D call uncertain. Looked up from germline, CDR1 is LGHNA and CDR2 is YSLEER. Trimming cost V 1 base and J 0 bases, with 7 bases left between them. There are 15 residues in the CDR3. The CDR3 region is CASSQGIYSNQPQHF. CDR3 nucleotide sequence: TGCGCCAGCAGCCAAGGCATATATAGCAATCAGCCCCAGCATTTT.

Only a few counts were recorded for this clonotype. This sequence joins TRBV29-1 and TRBJ1-3, with D uncertain. Per the germline V gene, CDR1 is SQVTM and CDR2 is ANQGSEA. This CDR3 has 11 residues. Trimming removed 3 bases at V and 0 bases at J, with 0 bases between. CDR3 DNA sequence: TGCAGCGTTGACTCTGGAAACACCATATATTTT. Translated: CSVDSGNTIYF.

The rearrangement uses TRBV11-2 and TRBJ2-1; 10 bases fit TRBD2. The CDR3 totals 16 residues. Per germline, CDR1 SGHAT and CDR2 FQNNGV. V shed 4 bases and J 4 bases; nucleotides not matched to a gene: 7. The CDR3 nucleotides read TGTGCCAGCAGCTCCCAACTAGCGGGGTCGTACAATGAGCAGTTCTTC. Its translation: CASSSQLAGSYNEQFF.

This clonotype has just a few counts. The chain employs TRBV7-8 and TRBJ2-2; D is perhaps TRBD2 (6 bases). The V gene lost 2 bases and the J gene lost 1 base, with 8 bases spanning the gap. Germline values: CDR1 SGHVS, CDR2 FQNEAQ. The CDR3 is 15 amino acids. CDR3 sequence (DNA): TGTGCCAGCAGCTTAACGGGGGAGAACACCGGGGAGCTGTTTTTT. This gives the protein CASSLTGENTGELFF.

This clonotype was seen a handful of times. CDR3: CASSSTGENEKLFF. The DNA of the CDR3 is TGTGCCAGCAGCTCCACGGGTGAGAATGAAAAACTGTTTTTT. The rearrangement links TRBV7-6 to TRBJ1-4, with D uncertain. Germline V gene sequence: CDR1 SGHVS, CDR2 FNYEAQ. This CDR3 spans 14 amino acids. The ends were cut back, 4 bases at V and 5 bases at J, with 11 bases in the middle.

This clonotype was observed a handful of times. This chain joins TRBV7-2 and TRBJ1-2, with D possibly matching TRBD1 (5 bases). CDR1 and CDR2 from the germline V gene are SGHTA and FQGNSA. CDR3 length: 14 residues. Trimming shortened V by 5 bases and J by 5 bases, and 15 bases separated the two germline ends. The DNA for the CDR3 is TGTGCCAGCAGCCCCGGTGGACAATCGTATGGCTACACCTTC. It encodes CASSPGGQSYGYTF.

V and J are TRBV7-9 and TRBJ2-7; D possibly corresponds to TRBD1 (6 bases). Germline V gives CDR1 SEHNR, CDR2 FQNEAQ (reference sequence). This CDR3 spans 17 amino acids. Trimming shortened V by 4 bases and J by 0 bases, and 19 bases separated the two germline ends. CDR3 amino acids: CASSSLVGPDSSYEQYF. The CDR3, as DNA: TGTGCCAGCAGCTCGCTTGTCGGACCGGACAGCTCCTACGAGCAGTACTTC.

The J gene is TRBJ2-1, the V gene TRBV12-3 or TRBV12-4; 8 nucleotides align to TRBD2. J lost 4 bases, V lost 5 bases, and 7 bases had no gene match. This CDR3 is 15 amino acids long. The CDR3 is CASSISGGPYNEQFF. CDR3 DNA sequence: TGTGCCAGCAGTATCAGCGGGGGCCCATACAATGAGCAGTTCTTC.

Details on this clonotype: One end of the junction does not line up with germline, which may come from a read error. This rearrangement joins TRBV20-1 to TRBJ2-1; D perhaps matches TRBD2 (6 bases). Looked up from germline, CDR1 is DFQATT and CDR2 is SNEGSKA (reference sequence). The CDR3 loop spans 11 amino acids. The DNA of the CDR3 is TGCAGTGCTATGGGCGGGACCCACCCGGTCTTC. Translating gives CSAMGGTHPVF.

This chain uses TRBV19 with TRBJ2-1, with a weak D call TRBD2 (5 bases). V gave up 2 bases and J gave up 6 bases, with 11 bases separating them. The V gene's germline CDR1 is LNHDA and CDR2 SQIVND (reference sequence). The CDR3 is 14 residues long. CDR3: CASSISAASNEQFF. The CDR3 nucleotides are TGTGCCAGTAGTATATCAGCGGCCAGCAATGAGCAGTTCTTC.

This sequence joins TRBV4-1 and TRBJ2-4; unclear D gene. V was cut by 4 bases and J by 8 bases, with 15 bases left in between. CDR3 length: 14 residues. Germline V lookup: CDR1 MGHRA, CDR2 YSYEKL. In DNA, the CDR3 is TGCGCCAGCAGCCTCTTACCCGGCGGCGACATTCAGTACTTC. As protein: CASSLLPGGDIQYF.

Notes on this clonotype: The junction departs from the called germline gene at one end, perhaps through a read error. V usage is TRBV5-1 and J usage is TRBJ2-3, with D hard to call. Germline CDR1 is SGHRS and CDR2 is YFSETQ. The length of the CDR3 is 15 residues. The CDR3 sequence is CVSSLALPSTDTQYF. The CDR3 DNA reads TGCGTCAGCAGCTTGGCACTTCCTAGCACAGATACGCAGTATTTT. The full variable domain, its missing parts supplied by reference TRBV5-1 and TRBJ2-3, is KAGVTQTPRYLIKTRGQQVTLSCSPISGHRSVSWYQQTPGQGLQFLFEYFSETQRNKGNFPGRFSGRQFSNSRSEMNVSTLELGDSALYLCVSSLALPSTDTQYFGPGTRLTVL.

This clonotype has just a few counts. The rearrangement uses TRBV5-1 and TRBJ2-2; D tentatively reads TRBD1 or TRBD2 (5 bases each). The CDR3 sequence is 14 residues long. Between the trimmed V and J ends, which lost 5 bases and 3 bases, there was a span of 11 bases. CDR1 SGHRS and CDR2 YFSETQ come from the germline V gene. CDR3 region: CASSFEGYTGELFF. In nucleotides, the CDR3 is TGCGCCAGCAGTTTTGAGGGGTACACCGGGGAGCTGTTTTTT. Filled out from reference TRBV5-1 and TRBJ2-2, the complete variable domain reads KAGVTQTPRYLIKTRGQQVTLSCSPISGHRSVSWYQQTPGQGLQFLFEYFSETQRNKGNFPGRFSGRQFSNSRSEMNVSTLELGDSALYLCASSFEGYTGELFFGEGSRLTVL.

This clonotype was counted only a few times. V is TRBV7-9 and J is TRBJ2-5; 7 positions match TRBD1. Germline trimming cut 5 bases from V and 2 bases from J; bases unmatched to any gene: 5. The germline gives CDR1 SEHNR, CDR2 FQNEAQ (reference sequence). This CDR3 spans 14 amino acids. The CDR3 here is CASSEKGQQETQYF. The CDR3 DNA reads as TGTGCCAGCAGCGAAAAGGGACAGCAAGAGACCCAGTACTTC.